Below, 29 T cell receptor beta chains from the same sample are listed, as sequenced in a study of identical twins (dated by TCRdb to the mid-2010s). To prepare the library, 5' RACE was applied. The run used an Illumina HiSeq 2000. TCRdb handled the public reads itself, with Q25 trimming in fastp and clone calling in MiXCR, and kept productive beta chains. Each CDR3 protein gets just one entry, which takes the most common genes and DNA from the rows behind it. For this sample there are around 490,000 distinct CDR3 sequences; under 25% appear just once. The ten largest make up approximately 0.5% of the sample. These data were also reused for a study on yellow fever vaccine responses in identical twins.

Specimen: CD4+ T cells sorted from blood. The receptors shown here come from a woman aged 18-29 years in good health.

The chain recombines TRBV20-1 with TRBJ2-1, with D possibly TRBD1 on 5 matching bases. Germline assignment: CDR1 DFQATT and CDR2 SNEGSKA (reference sequence). V shed 6 bases and J shed 5 bases, with 17 bases lying between them. CDR3 length equals 14 residues. The CDR3 sequence: CSAPTVPRDNEQFF. As DNA, the CDR3 is TGCAGTGCCCCGACAGTCCCTAGGGACAATGAGCAGTTCTTC.

This clonotype was recorded a few times. This sequence joins TRBV4-1 and TRBJ2-2, with 10 nucleotides matching TRBD2. The CDR3 totals 16 residues. The germline CDR1 and CDR2 sequences are MGHRA and YSYEKL. After removal of 6 bases from V and 7 bases from J, the junction contained 11 bases not matched to a gene. The CDR3 DNA reads TGCGCCAGCAGAAAGGGGACTAGCGAAAGATTCGGGGAGCTGTTTTTT. Amino acid sequence: CASRKGTSERFGELFF.

The table lists this clonotype with a few counts. The V call is TRBV5-1, the J call TRBJ2-3, with D perhaps matching TRBD2 (5 bases). CDR3 length equals 16 residues. Germline assignment: CDR1 SGHRS and CDR2 YFSETQ. V lost 0 bases, J lost 6 bases, and 17 bases lay in between. The CDR3: CASSLALLAHSDTQYF. For the CDR3, the DNA is TGCGCCAGCAGCTTGGCTTTGCTAGCCCACAGTGATACGCAGTATTTT.

The V gene is TRBV20-1, the J gene TRBJ2-1, with D perhaps matching TRBD2 (6 bases). Germline V gives CDR1 DFQATT, CDR2 SNEGSKA (reference sequence). The V end lost 7 bases, the J end lost 3 bases, and 13 bases lay between the germline ends. There are 13 residues in the CDR3. CDR3 residues: CSVTGTHYNEQFF. CDR3 nucleotides: TGCAGTGTGACCGGGACTCACTACAATGAGCAGTTCTTC.

This clonotype was counted only a few times. The chain is built from TRBV20-1 and TRBJ2-2; 11 bases agree with TRBD2. The trim removed 4 bases at V and 0 bases at J, leaving 1 base unmatched. Germline V lookup: CDR1 DFQATT, CDR2 SNEGSKA (reference sequence). This CDR3 is built from 15 residues. The CDR3 sequence: CSAKGLAANTGELFF. The CDR3 DNA is TGCAGTGCTAAGGGACTAGCGGCGAACACCGGGGAGCTGTTTTTT.

The chain has TRBV5-1 and TRBJ1-4; D call uncertain. The CDR3 totals 14 residues. Per germline, CDR1 SGHRS and CDR2 YFSETQ. V gave up 0 bases and J gave up 6 bases, with 9 bases separating them. CDR3 nucleotides: TGCGCCAGCAGCTTGGGTGGGAACGATGAAAAACTGTTTTTT. It is translated as CASSLGGNDEKLFF. The variable domain in full, completed from reference TRBV5-1 and TRBJ1-4, reads KAGVTQTPRYLIKTRGQQVTLSCSPISGHRSVSWYQQTPGQGLQFLFEYFSETQRNKGNFPGRFSGRQFSNSRSEMNVSTLELGDSALYLCASSLGGNDEKLFFGSGTQLSVL.

This clonotype was seen a few times. The V and J genes are TRBV7-9 and TRBJ1-4; TRBD1 aligns across 8 bases. The V segment lost 1 base and the J segment 8 bases; nucleotides outside the gene matches: 9. The CDR3 runs to 16 residues. Germline CDR1 SEHNR, CDR2 FQNEAQ (reference sequence). The CDR3 DNA reads TGTGCCAGCAGCTTAGGATGGACAGGGTTGGAGGAAAAACTGTTTTTT. Translating it yields CASSLGWTGLEEKLFF.

The V gene is TRBV20-1, the J gene TRBJ2-4; no reliable D call. CDR1 is DFQATT and CDR2 is SNEGSKA in the germline V gene (reference sequence). V was pared by 0 bases and J by 1 base, with 10 bases between. The CDR3 contains 15 residues. In DNA, the CDR3 is TGCAGTGCTAGAGAATCTCGGGTTGCCAAAAACATTCAGTACTTC. It codes for CSARESRVAKNIQYF.

This clonotype was counted only a few times. This chain joins TRBV29-1 and TRBJ2-1, with TRBD2 identical over 14 bases. Per germline, CDR1 SQVTM and CDR2 ANQGSEA. This CDR3 has 15 residues. The V segment lost 7 bases and the J segment 7 bases; nucleotides outside the gene matches: 9. The CDR3, as DNA: TGCAGCGGCTCTATGGGGACTAGCGGGAGTAATGAGCAGTTCTTC. This translates into CSGSMGTSGSNEQFF.

J is TRBJ2-7 and V is TRBV19; maybe TRBD1 (10 bases). The CDR3 loop spans 17 amino acids. The V end was cut by 3 bases, the J end by 1 base, with 19 bases between. Germline CDR1 LNHDA, CDR2 SQIVND (reference sequence). In DNA form, the CDR3 reads TGTGCCAGTAGTATTGACAGGGGGCTAGCGGGATCCTACGAGCAGTACTTC. Translated, it gives CASSIDRGLAGSYEQYF.

This clonotype was recorded a few times. Here the CDR3 reads CASRVGQGPSGELFF. The CDR3 DNA sequence: TGCGCCAGCAGAGTGGGACAGGGGCCGTCCGGGGAGCTGTTTTTT. The chain has TRBV5-1 and TRBJ2-2, with 10 nucleotides matching TRBD1. This CDR3 spans 15 amino acids. V lost 5 bases to trimming and J lost 6 bases; unmatched junction nucleotides: 7. CDR1 and CDR2 (germline): SGHRS, YFSETQ. The full variable domain, its missing parts supplied by reference TRBV5-1 and TRBJ2-2, is KAGVTQTPRYLIKTRGQQVTLSCSPISGHRSVSWYQQTPGQGLQFLFEYFSETQRNKGNFPGRFSGRQFSNSRSEMNVSTLELGDSALYLCASRVGQGPSGELFFGEGSRLTVL.

This clonotype was found a few times. The V and J genes are TRBV7-9 and TRBJ1-1; 7 nucleotides align to TRBD1. The germline gives CDR1 SEHNR, CDR2 FQNEAQ (reference sequence). This CDR3 has 16 amino acids. The V gene end was trimmed by 5 bases and the J gene end by 5 bases; junction bases not matched to a gene: 14. The CDR3 loop is CASSREPTGARTEAFF. CDR3 nucleotide sequence: TGTGCCAGCAGCAGAGAGCCTACAGGGGCACGGACTGAAGCTTTCTTT.

This clonotype was picked up a small number of times. The CDR3 DNA sequence: TGTGCCAGCAGCCTGACAGTTCGGGACACTGAAGCTTTCTTT. Translating gives CASSLTVRDTEAFF. This chain uses TRBV6-1 with TRBJ1-1; perhaps TRBD1 as D (5 bases). Germline V gene data show CDR1 as MNHNS and CDR2 as SASEGT. The CDR3 totals 14 residues. V gave up 6 bases and J gave up 3 bases, with 14 bases separating them.

The genes are TRBV5-1 and TRBJ1-3; D gene ambiguous. Germline lookup yields CDR1 SGHRS and CDR2 YFSETQ. V lost 5 bases and J lost 0, with 21 bases in between. This CDR3 comprises 18 residues. This CDR3 is CASRQDGSLVFSGNTIYF. In DNA, the CDR3 is TGCGCCAGCAGGCAGGACGGAAGTCTCGTTTTCTCTGGAAACACCATATATTTT.

This clonotype was recorded a few times. The chain joins TRBV5-1 to TRBJ2-1, with 9 nucleotides matching TRBD1. Trimming cost V 4 bases and J 4 bases; bases outside gene matches: 9. Germline-derived CDR1 and CDR2 are SGHRS and YFSETQ. This CDR3 has 16 amino acids. The CDR3 loop reads CASSRRTGTGYNEQFF. CDR3 DNA sequence: TGCGCCAGCAGCCGGAGGACCGGGACAGGGTACAATGAGCAGTTCTTC.

The J gene is TRBJ2-7, the V gene TRBV7-9; D is perhaps TRBD1 or TRBD2 (6 bases each). With 1 base removed from V and 2 bases from J, the gap between germline ends came to 12 bases. In germline, CDR1 is SEHNR, CDR2 FQNEAQ (reference sequence). The CDR3 is 15 residues long. CDR3 region: CASSLEGGAAYEQYF. As DNA, the CDR3 is TGTGCCAGCAGCTTAGAGGGGGGAGCCGCCTACGAGCAGTACTTC.

This clonotype has just a few counts. The V and J genes are TRBV28 and TRBJ1-1; the D is unclear. V lost 7 bases and J 1 base, leaving 10 bases between the germline ends. The CDR3 has 13 residues. Germline assignment: CDR1 MDHEN and CDR2 SYDVKM. CDR3 loop: CASTDPKNTEAFF. As DNA, the CDR3 is TGTGCCAGCACGGACCCAAAGAACACTGAAGCTTTCTTT.

In nucleotides, the CDR3 is TGTGCCAGCAGCCGAGGACAGGGAGGGGAGACCCAGTACTTC. As protein: CASSRGQGGETQYF. The gene calls are TRBV5-6 and TRBJ2-5; weak D call: TRBD1 (8 bases). The CDR3 spans 14 residues. The V gene's germline CDR1 is SGHDT and CDR2 YYEEEE. Trimming took 4 bases from V and 5 from J, leaving 15 bases between them.

This chain connects TRBV5-1 to TRBJ2-3; D is ambiguous. This CDR3 is built from 12 residues. V lost 0 bases and J lost 5, with 4 bases in between. Germline V gene data show CDR1 as SGHRS and CDR2 as YFSETQ. This CDR3 is CASSLVQDTQYF. CDR3 in DNA: TGCGCCAGCAGCTTGGTACAAGATACGCAGTATTTT.

This clonotype was observed a few times. The rearrangement links TRBV5-1 to TRBJ2-1; D call uncertain. Germline assignment: CDR1 SGHRS and CDR2 YFSETQ. V was pared by 0 bases and J by 2 bases, with 15 bases between. The CDR3 is 17 residues long. The CDR3 sequence is CASSLVPGSGPYNEQFF. The DNA of the CDR3 is TGCGCCAGCAGCTTGGTGCCTGGGTCGGGCCCCTACAATGAGCAGTTCTTC.

V gene TRBV20-1 combines with J gene TRBJ2-2, with TRBD2 as a possible D gene (5 bases). The CDR3 contains 14 residues. The germline V gene has CDR1 DFQATT and CDR2 SNEGSKA (reference sequence). Trimming shortened V by 3 bases and J by 3 bases, and 11 bases separated the two germline ends. CDR3 in DNA: TGCAGTGCTAGCGTCTGGGGAGACACCGGGGAGCTGTTTTTT. Amino acids: CSASVWGDTGELFF.

This sequence joins TRBV5-1 and TRBJ1-1; TRBD1 is a possible D gene (6 bases). The CDR3 spans 15 residues. Germline lookup yields CDR1 SGHRS and CDR2 YFSETQ. The ends were cut back, 4 bases at V and 5 bases at J, with 18 bases in the middle. In DNA form, the CDR3 reads TGCGCCAGCAGCATGTCCACAGGGTCTGGGACTGAAGCTTTCTTT. Its protein is CASSMSTGSGTEAFF.

The rearrangement joins TRBV29-1 to TRBJ2-1, with D perhaps TRBD2 (6 bases). V shed 8 bases and J shed 10 bases, with 24 bases lying between them. Germline CDR1 is SQVTM and CDR2 is ANQGSEA. The CDR3 has 14 residues. The CDR3 reads CSPHPPGPAGEQFF. The CDR3, as DNA: TGCAGCCCTCACCCGCCGGGCCCGGCGGGAGAGCAGTTCTTC.

This chain connects TRBV7-2 to TRBJ1-5; no clear D gene. Germline-derived CDR1 and CDR2 are SGHTA and FQGNSA. V was cut by 5 bases and J by 1 base, with 9 bases left in between. The CDR3 covers 14 residues. CDR3 region: CASSRGISNQPQHF. The CDR3, as DNA: TGTGCCAGCAGCCGAGGGATAAGCAATCAGCCCCAGCATTTT. The variable domain in full, with the rest retrieved from reference TRBV7-2 and TRBJ1-5, is GAGVSQSPSNKVTEKGKDVELRCDPISGHTALYWYRQSLGQGLEFLIYFQGNSAPDKSGLPSDRFSAERTGGSVSTLTIQRTQQEDSAVYLCASSRGISNQPQHFGDGTRLSIL.

This clonotype was detected a few times. The chain uses TRBV29-1 and TRBJ1-2; 7 bases match TRBD1. The CDR3 consists of 11 residues. Germline V lookup: CDR1 SQVTM, CDR2 ANQGSEA. The V gene end was trimmed by 6 bases and the J gene end by 6 bases; junction bases not matched to a gene: 4. The CDR3 spells CSVRQGHGYTF. The CDR3 region has the DNA TGCAGCGTGAGACAGGGACATGGCTACACCTTC.

This chain joins TRBV20-1 and TRBJ2-3; 13 bases are a match to TRBD2. The CDR3 has 21 amino acids. Germline trimming cut 0 bases from V and 2 bases from J; bases unmatched to any gene: 17. The germline CDR1 and CDR2 sequences are DFQATT and SNEGSKA (reference sequence). The CDR3 sequence: CSARESPESSGLAGLTDTQYF. The CDR3 DNA reads as TGCAGTGCTAGAGAATCCCCCGAAAGTTCGGGACTAGCGGGACTCACAGATACGCAGTATTTT.

The rearrangement uses TRBV18 and TRBJ2-7; no reliable D call. Germline assignment: CDR1 KGHSH and CDR2 LQKENI. The CDR3 is 15 amino acids. V was trimmed by 6 bases and J by 0 bases, leaving 15 bases between them. CDR3: CASSRTFAPSYEQYF. The CDR3 DNA follows: TGTGCCAGCTCGCGTACCTTCGCCCCCTCCTACGAGCAGTACTTC.

This clonotype appeared a few times. This sequence joins TRBV14 and TRBJ2-3; a weak D match, TRBD2 (6 bases). With 1 base removed from V and 2 bases from J, the gap between germline ends came to 13 bases. Germline V lookup: CDR1 SGHDN, CDR2 FVKESK. The CDR3 has 16 residues. This CDR3 is CASSQGRGGVTDTQYF. The DNA of the CDR3 is TGTGCCAGCAGCCAAGGGCGAGGCGGGGTCACAGATACGCAGTATTTT.

The V call is TRBV6-5, the J call TRBJ2-3; TRBD2 matches 12 bases. V shed 4 bases, J shed 5 bases, and the junction held 10 bases outside the gene matches. Germline V gene data show CDR1 as MNHEY and CDR2 as SVGAGI. This CDR3 contains 17 residues. The CDR3: CASSFGSSGGAGDTQYF. CDR3 DNA sequence: TGTGCCAGCAGTTTCGGCTCTAGCGGGGGGGCCGGAGATACGCAGTATTTT.